The entry below describes one TCR beta chain. TCRdb keeps only in-frame clones here, not all; method: immunoSEQ multiplex PCR. The sample carries tens of thousands of clones, roughly 86% recorded once. This entry is derived from a study of blood T cell repertoires in COVID-19. In the study overall: T cells, B-cell-depleted T cells, or PBMCs supplied cDNA or gDNA.

The material sequenced was peripheral blood. The source of this sequence is a woman between 50 and 59 years old with active or convalescent COVID-19.

CDR3 nucleotide sequence: TGTGCCAGCAGTTTATCGACAGCCGAGCAGTACTTC. Translated, it gives CASSLSTAEQYF. This chain joins TRBV28 and TRBJ2-7, with TRBD1 as a possible D gene (5 bases). Deletions cut 1 base from V and 6 bases from J, with 7 bases between. This CDR3 is 12 amino acids long. CDR1 and CDR2 (germline): MDHEN, SYDVKM.